The 26 T cell receptor beta chains reported below all come from one sample, sequenced in a study of T cell repertoires in cytomegalovirus infection (dated by TCRdb to between 2019 and 2020). Sequencer: Illumina HiSeq 1500. TCRdb reanalyzed the raw reads on its own, using fastp at Q25 for trimming and MiXCR for clone calling, and kept in-frame beta chains. One record per CDR3 amino acid sequence lists the most common genes and DNA. Across this sample there are about 740,000 distinct CDR3 sequences, with approximately 34% seen only once. The ten largest make up under 3% of the sample. Sequencing was carried out using PBMCs. The receptors shown here come from a human donor in good health (CMV status not recorded). Some clones in this sample may be carry-over from other donors' samples.

This clonotype has just a few counts. The rearrangement joins TRBV5-1 to TRBJ2-7; D is unresolved. The V end was cut by 1 base, the J end by 2 bases, with 7 bases between. The CDR3 length is 13 residues. Germline V gene sequence: CDR1 SGHRS, CDR2 YFSETQ. The CDR3 loop reads CASSLTPTYEQYF. CDR3 DNA: TGCGCCAGCAGCTTGACCCCAACCTACGAGCAGTACTTC.

The chain employs TRBV29-1 and TRBJ2-1; TRBD1 matches at 8 bases. Germline CDR1 reads SQVTM; CDR2 reads ANQGSEA. CDR3 length equals 13 residues. Losses at the gene ends were 7 bases for V and 4 bases for J; bases not matched to a gene: 6. The CDR3 nucleotides read TGCAGCGCGGGACAGGCGAGATACAATGAGCAGTTCTTC. Translated: CSAGQARYNEQFF.

V usage is TRBV4-2 and J usage is TRBJ1-1; 10 bases line up with TRBD1. CDR1 LGHNA and CDR2 YNFKEQ come from the germline V gene. This CDR3 contains 17 residues. V dropped 6 bases and J dropped 1; count of bases not matched to a gene: 11. This chain's CDR3 is CASRRDRGRMGNTEAFF. CDR3 sequence (DNA): TGTGCCAGCAGGAGAGACAGGGGGCGAATGGGGAACACTGAAGCTTTCTTT.

The genes are TRBV18 and TRBJ1-1; possible D gene TRBD1, 5 bases. CDR1 and CDR2 (germline): KGHSH, LQKENI. The CDR3 covers 15 residues. The V end was cut by 2 bases, the J end by 1 base, with 11 bases between. This CDR3 reads CASSPSQGGNTEAFF. CDR3 bases: TGTGCCAGCTCACCATCGCAGGGAGGGAACACTGAAGCTTTCTTT.

The chain's CDR3 is CASSVVAGGTEAFF. The CDR3 nucleotides read TGTGCCAGCAGCGTAGTGGCAGGGGGTACTGAAGCTTTCTTT. The chain is built from TRBV9 and TRBJ1-1; 7 positions agree with TRBD1. V lost 0 bases and J lost 5; bases outside the gene matches: 4. CDR1 SGDLS and CDR2 YYNGEE come from the germline V gene. The CDR3 runs 14 residues.

CDR3 sequence: CASSLLPSTGLREPQHF. The CDR3 region has the DNA TGTGCCAGCAGCTTACTACCCTCCACCGGGCTCCGGGAGCCCCAGCATTTT. The V gene is TRBV7-8, the J gene TRBJ1-5; D not resolved. V lost 2 bases and J lost 8, with 22 bases in between. This CDR3 is 17 amino acids long. Germline CDR1 SGHVS, CDR2 FQNEAQ.

This clonotype was picked up a small number of times. V usage is TRBV28 and J usage is TRBJ2-7; 8 positions match TRBD1. CDR1 MDHEN and CDR2 SYDVKM come from the germline V gene. V shed 4 bases and J 3 bases; nucleotides not matched to a gene: 14. The CDR3 sequence is 17 residues long. CDR3 in DNA: TGTGCCAGCAGTTCCCGGGACAGGCCAAATTATATCTACGAGCAGTACTTC. Amino acid sequence: CASSSRDRPNYIYEQYF.

This clonotype was counted only a few times. The chain joins TRBV12-3 or TRBV12-4 to TRBJ1-5, with D maybe TRBD1 (5 bases). Trimming stripped 5 bases from V and 5 bases from J, with 13 bases between. This CDR3 has 14 amino acids. The CDR3: CASSAQASDQPQHF. The CDR3, as DNA: TGTGCCAGCAGTGCACAGGCCTCGGATCAGCCCCAGCATTTT.

V usage is TRBV19 and J usage is TRBJ1-4; D not resolved. The V and J ends lost 5 bases and 6 bases respectively, with 16 bases between them. Germline V gives CDR1 LNHDA, CDR2 SQIVND (reference sequence). This CDR3 spans 15 amino acids. This chain's CDR3 is CASSPGRAVDEKLFF. The CDR3 DNA is TGTGCCAGTAGTCCTGGACGGGCGGTTGATGAAAAACTGTTTTTT.

This clonotype was seen only a few times. The rearrangement joins TRBV15 to TRBJ2-4, with TRBD2 identical over 11 bases. The CDR3 extends over 17 amino acids. Losses at the gene ends were 5 bases for V and 0 bases for J; bases not matched to a gene: 6. Germline-derived CDR1 and CDR2 are LNHNV and YYDKDF (reference sequence). The CDR3 coding sequence is TGTGCCACCAGCGGCGGGACTAGCGGAATAGCCAAAAACATTCAGTACTTC. Protein: CATSGGTSGIAKNIQYF.

This rearrangement joins TRBV5-1 to TRBJ2-7; D gene ambiguous. The germline gives CDR1 SGHRS, CDR2 YFSETQ. V lost 4 bases and J lost 6, with 17 bases in between. CDR3 size: 14 residues. In DNA form, the CDR3 reads TGCGCCAGCAGCGCGCGGCCCCCCACATTCGAGCAGTACTTC. Residues: CASSARPPTFEQYF.

This clonotype is a singleton in its sample. One base away lies a much larger clone, so this may be a sequencing read error. This rearrangement joins TRBV12-3 or TRBV12-4 to TRBJ1-5, with D tentatively TRBD1 (6 bases). The CDR3 sequence is 14 residues long. The CDR3 loop is CASRGQNSNQSQHF. CDR3 in DNA: TGTGCCAGCCGAGGACAGAATAGCAATCAGTCCCAGCATTTT.

This clonotype has ten or more counts. The rearrangement links TRBV7-6 to TRBJ2-1, with 9 bases matching TRBD2. This CDR3 is 16 amino acids long. The V gene's germline CDR1 is SGHVS and CDR2 FNYEAQ. Trimming cost V 1 base and J 8 bases; bases outside gene matches: 9. The CDR3 here is CASSLGGGGALYEQFF. The CDR3 DNA sequence: TGTGCCAGCAGCTTAGGTGGCGGGGGGGCCTTATATGAGCAGTTCTTC.

This clonotype was detected many times. The chain employs TRBV19 and TRBJ2-6; D may be TRBD1 (6 bases). The germline CDR1 and CDR2 sequences are LNHDA and SQIVND (reference sequence). V was pared by 9 bases and J by 8 bases, with 20 bases between. This CDR3 comprises 15 residues. CDR3 region: CASFSDRGGTNVLTF. The CDR3 DNA sequence: TGTGCCAGCTTTTCCGACAGAGGGGGAACCAACGTCCTGACTTTC. Drawing the rest from reference TRBV19 and TRBJ2-6, the complete variable domain is DGGITQSPKYLFRKEGQNVTLSCEQNLNHDAMYWYRQDPGQGLRLIYYSQIVNDFQKGDIAEGYSVSREKKESFPLTVTSAQKNPTAFYLCASFSDRGGTNVLTFGAGSRLTVL.

Worth noting for this clonotype: A junction boundary mismatches the germline segment, possibly from a read error. In DNA form, the CDR3 reads TGTGACAGCAGTTATACAGGGTCACAGCCCCAGCATTTT. Its protein is CDSSYTGSQPQHF. The J gene is TRBJ1-5, the V gene TRBV27, with a possible D match to TRBD1 (6 bases). CDR3 length: 13 residues. The germline gives CDR1 MNHEY, CDR2 SMNVEV (reference sequence).

The chain employs TRBV6-1 and TRBJ1-5; 9 bases fit TRBD1. Per the germline V gene, CDR1 is MNHNS and CDR2 is SASEGT. J gave up 5 bases and V 6 bases, and 11 bases lay outside the gene matches. This CDR3 has 16 residues. The DNA of the CDR3 is TGTGCCAGCAGAGCCAAAGGACAGGGGCAATATCAGCCCCAGCATTTT. Its protein product is CASRAKGQGQYQPQHF.

This clonotype was seen more than once but under ten times. The chain uses TRBV6-6 and TRBJ2-7; 10 positions agree with TRBD2. There are 15 residues in the CDR3. Germline-derived CDR1 and CDR2 are MNHNY and SVGAGI (reference sequence). Trimming took 6 bases from V and 3 from J; bases not matched to a gene: 8. CDR3 nucleotides: TGTGCCAGCAGACAAGGGACTAGCGTGAACTACGAGCAGTACTTC. Translation: CASRQGTSVNYEQYF.

This clonotype occurred a few times. The rearrangement links TRBV20-1 to TRBJ2-1; no definite D call. Trimming left V 1 base short and J 9 bases short, with 13 bases between. The CDR3 spans 13 residues. Germline CDR1 DFQATT, CDR2 SNEGSKA (reference sequence). The CDR3 nucleotides are TGCAGTGCTAGAGTGAGCAAAGTCAGTGAGCAGTTCTTC. Translating gives CSARVSKVSEQFF.

This clonotype was picked up many times. The chain links TRBV7-2 to TRBJ2-5; TRBD1 agrees at 8 bases. The CDR3 is 17 amino acids. V was pared by 5 bases and J by 3 bases, with 14 bases of the junction left unmatched. Germline loops: CDR1 SGHTA, CDR2 FQGNSA. Here the CDR3 DNA reads TGTGCCAGCAGCCCCCGACAGGGGTTGTGGGATGAAGAGACCCAGTACTTC. It specifies CASSPRQGLWDEETQYF.

This clonotype has a single count. The CDR3: CASTTSVFSYEQYF. For the CDR3, the DNA is TGTGCCAGCACAACTAGCGTGTTCTCCTACGAGCAGTACTTC. V is TRBV28 and J is TRBJ2-7; TRBD2 matches 7 bases. Germline trimming cut 7 bases from V and 0 bases from J; bases unmatched to any gene: 6. CDR3 length equals 14 residues. Germline CDR1 and CDR2: MDHEN and SYDVKM.

This clonotype was counted only a few times. This sequence may be a read error, since a much larger clone differs from it by one base. The rearrangement links TRBV28 to TRBJ2-6; a possible D gene is TRBD1 (6 bases). Between the trimmed V and J ends, which lost 7 bases and 0 bases, there was a span of 16 bases. This CDR3 region has 17 residues. CDR1 is MDHEN, CDR2 SYDVKM, per germline. Written as DNA, the CDR3 is TGTGCCAGCAAAGGGGGTCGGGTCAGCTCTGGGGCCAACGTCCTGACTTTC. It codes for CASKGGRVSSGANVLTF.

The chain uses TRBV6-1 and TRBJ2-7, with a tentative D call TRBD1 (5 bases). CDR3 length: 11 amino acids. V was pared by 6 bases and J by 13 bases, with 16 bases between. Germline-derived CDR1 and CDR2 are MNHNS and SASEGT. This CDR3 reads CASRQSTAAYF. In nucleotides, the CDR3 is TGTGCCAGCAGACAATCGACAGCAGCATACTTC.

This clonotype was seen only a few times. V usage is TRBV6-1 and J usage is TRBJ1-1; D unclear. With 6 bases removed from V and 4 bases from J, the gap between germline ends came to 15 bases. This CDR3 has 14 residues. CDR1 and CDR2 from the germline V gene are MNHNS and SASEGT. CDR3 region: CASRPSGRGTEAFF. The CDR3 region has the DNA TGTGCCAGCAGACCATCCGGACGGGGCACTGAAGCTTTCTTT.

The chain couples TRBV5-1 to TRBJ1-1; unclear D gene. This CDR3 contains 12 residues. Between the trimmed V and J ends, which lost 4 bases and 1 base, there was a span of 5 bases. CDR1 SGHRS and CDR2 YFSETQ come from the germline V gene. This CDR3 is CASSEPNTEAFF. CDR3 nucleotides: TGCGCCAGCAGCGAGCCGAACACTGAAGCTTTCTTT.

The rearrangement links TRBV10-3 to TRBJ2-1, with TRBD2 matching 14 bases. Trimming removed 3 bases from V and 7 bases from J; junction bases left unmatched: 5. CDR1 and CDR2 (germline): ENHRY, SYGVKD. The CDR3 spans 16 residues. In DNA form, the CDR3 reads TGTGCCATCAGTGATTCCGGGACTAGCGGGAGTAATGAGCAGTTCTTC. Encoded protein: CAISDSGTSGSNEQFF.

V is TRBV14 and J is TRBJ2-6; D gene unclear. The CDR3 is 19 amino acids. CDR1 is SGHDN, CDR2 FVKESK, per germline. Trimming pared 3 bases from V and 0 bases from J, leaving 18 bases between. CDR3 protein: CASSQYVVQSGSGANVLTF. The CDR3 DNA reads TGTGCCAGCAGCCAGTACGTGGTGCAGAGTGGCTCTGGGGCCAACGTCCTGACTTTC.